Sequencing of this T cell receptor (beta chain) was carried out in a study of cytomegalovirus exposure and HLA in healthy donors. The data were produced by immunoSEQ multiplex PCR, yet TCRdb's version contains in-frame clones alone and is incomplete. The sample has 60,000 to 85,000 clones; approximately 95% are singletons. This CDR3 has 16 amino acids. V lost 2 bases and J 3 bases, leaving 16 bases between the germline ends. Germline V gene data show CDR1 as MNHNS and CDR2 as SASEGT. Study conclusions and caveats: In vitro assays verified that a few CMV-associated chains recognized CMV antigens specifically. Researchers counted 164 TCR beta chains as cytomegalovirus-associated.

Comment on this clone: Its antigen remains unidentified.

The sequence came from a man between 18 and 29 years old in good health and CMV-seropositive. The specimen was PBMCs. V usage is TRBV6-1 and J usage is TRBJ1-1; the D gene is possibly TRBD1 (6 bases). The CDR3 sequence is CASSEQGSRSDTEAFF. CDR3 sequence (DNA): TGTGCCAGCAGTGAACAGGGGAGTAGGTCGGACACTGAAGCTTTCTTT.